The 9 T cell receptor beta chains in this list originate from one sample, sequenced in a study of blood T cell repertoires in COVID-19. TCRdb's table, derived via immunoSEQ multiplex PCR, lists solely in-frame clones and lacks some. Of about 260,000 clones listed, roughly 86% are singletons. The sample comprised peripheral blood. These TCRs come from a woman aged 45-59 years with acute or convalescent COVID-19.

The chain combines TRBV3-1 (or the pseudogene TRBV3-2) with TRBJ2-1; TRBD2 aligns across 12 bases. Trimming took 5 bases from V and 6 from J; bases not matched to a gene: 8. The germline V gene has CDR1 LGHDT and CDR2 YNNKEL (reference sequence). The CDR3 is 16 residues long. CDR3 loop: CASSEVTSGRFNEQFF. CDR3 in DNA: TGTGCCAGCAGCGAAGTGACTAGCGGGAGATTCAATGAGCAGTTCTTC.

The chain uses TRBV7-2 and TRBJ2-1, with D possibly matching TRBD1 (7 bases). The CDR3 sequence is 17 residues long. Germline CDR1 reads SGHTA; CDR2 reads FQGNSA. V was clipped by 2 bases and J by 3 bases, with 17 bases between them. As DNA, the CDR3 is TGTGCCAGCAGCTTAATCAAAGGCGGGGACAGCTACAATGAGCAGTTCTTC. This sequence encodes CASSLIKGGDSYNEQFF.

The chain has TRBV5-1 and TRBJ2-5, with a tentative D call TRBD1 (6 bases). The CDR3 has 16 residues. V was clipped by 4 bases and J by 5 bases, with 21 bases between them. Germline CDR1 and CDR2: SGHRS and YFSETQ. CDR3 residues: CASSRDQQGKWETQYF. CDR3 nucleotide sequence: TGCGCCAGCAGCCGAGATCAGCAGGGGAAGTGGGAGACCCAGTACTTC.

This chain joins TRBV4-2 and TRBJ2-1; no reliable D call. Trimming shortened V by 4 bases and J by 0 bases, and 10 bases separated the two germline ends. From germline, CDR1 is LGHNA and CDR2 YNFKEQ. CDR3 length: 15 residues. CDR3 DNA: TGTGCCAGCAGCCGCCCGGTGAGCTCCTACAATGAGCAGTTCTTC. Translating gives CASSRPVSSYNEQFF.

In its sample, this clone was seen a few times. The rearrangement joins TRBV2 to TRBJ1-1; D gene uncertain. This CDR3 has 16 amino acids. The germline CDR1 and CDR2 sequences are SNHLY and FYNNEI. The V end was cut by 8 bases, the J end by 1 base, with 20 bases between. The CDR3 loop is CASGMGSAGGNTEAFF. CDR3 DNA sequence: TGTGCCAGCGGAATGGGTAGCGCAGGCGGGAACACTGAAGCTTTCTTT.

V gene TRBV11-2 combines with J gene TRBJ1-6, with 8 bases fitting TRBD1. Trimming at V came to 8 bases and at J to 10 bases, leaving 16 bases not matched to a gene. Germline CDR1 and CDR2: SGHAT and FQNNGV. The CDR3 loop spans 16 amino acids. DNA for the CDR3: TGTGCCAGCGCTAGGAGGCGAGACAGGGGAGGATCACCCCTCCACTTT. Amino acids: CASARRRDRGGSPLHF. Together with reference TRBV11-2 and TRBJ1-6, the CDR3 gives the full variable domain: EAGVAQSPRYKIIEKRQSVAFWCNPISGHATLYWYQQILGQGPKLLIQFQNNGVVDDSQLPKDRFSAERLKGVDSTLKIQPAKLEDSAVYLCASARRRDRGGSPLHFGNGTRLTVT.

The V gene is TRBV5-1, the J gene TRBJ2-7; 7 nucleotides line up with TRBD1. This CDR3 contains 15 residues. The ends lost 3 bases at V and 0 bases at J; junction bases unmatched: 6. The germline CDR1 and CDR2 sequences are SGHRS and YFSETQ. The CDR3 nucleotides read TGCGCCAGCAGCTCCTCAGGGACAGCCTCCTACGAGCAGTACTTC. As protein: CASSSSGTASYEQYF.

The chain links TRBV28 to TRBJ2-2; D may be TRBD2 (6 bases). This CDR3 has 15 amino acids. CDR1 and CDR2 (germline): MDHEN, SYDVKM. Trimming removed 7 bases from V and 2 bases from J, with 14 bases in between. CDR3 region: CASTPGGENTGELFF. For the CDR3, the DNA is TGTGCCAGCACCCCCGGAGGGGAAAACACCGGGGAGCTGTTTTTT.

V and J are TRBV27 and TRBJ2-7, with 10 nucleotides matching TRBD2. V lost 7 bases and J lost 5; bases outside the gene matches: 8. Germline values: CDR1 MNHEY, CDR2 SMNVEV (reference sequence). This CDR3 has 14 residues. The CDR3 coding sequence is TGTGCCAGCACAACGAGCGGGAGGGTTAACGAGCAGTACTTC. Protein sequence: CASTTSGRVNEQYF.